This T cell receptor beta chain was sequenced in a study of CD8 T cells in ankylosing spondylitis. In its sample, this clonotype was seen many times. From the 5' RACE reads, TCRdb called clonotypes with MiXCR, one entry per CDR3 protein. Among fewer than 350,000 distinct CDR3 sequences listed, under 14% were seen once. The V and J ends lost 6 bases and 1 base respectively, with 10 bases between them. The CDR3 consists of 13 residues. The TCR was taken from a female donor with ankylosing spondylitis or in good health (not recorded which). Sequencing input: blood, either unsorted or a sorted T cell fraction (not recorded which). The V call is TRBV12-3 or TRBV12-4, the J call TRBJ2-7; D not resolved. CDR3 in DNA: TGTGCCAGCAGCAAGGGTGTGTCCTACGAGCAGTACTTC. Protein product: CASSKGVSYEQYF.